Below are 15 T cell receptor beta chains sequenced from a single sample in a study of Ad26.COV2.S vaccination and SARS-CoV-2 variants. As to treatment: 15 to 20 received Ad26.COV2.S at low or high dose, single or two shots; roughly five received placebo; per-sample allocation not given. Each sample was drawn 63 days after the first injection (of vaccine or placebo). Profiled with immunoSEQ multiplex PCR; TCRdb holds only in-frame clones, not every one. The sample contains hundreds of thousands of clones, around 83% of which appear only once. The sequencing used peripheral blood, collected in a trial of Ad26.COV2.S vaccine versus placebo. The receptors here all came from a person aged 18-65 years who received the Ad26.COV2.S COVID-19 vaccine or a placebo.

In its sample, this clone was seen a few times. The J gene is TRBJ2-3, the V gene TRBV14; 8 bases agree with TRBD2. The CDR3 is 15 amino acids. Looked up from germline, CDR1 is SGHDN and CDR2 is FVKESK. J gave up 4 bases and V 4 bases, and 7 bases lay outside the gene matches. For the CDR3, the DNA is TGTGCCAGCAGCCCGGGGGGGCTTTGGGCAGATACGCAGTATTTT. Its protein is CASSPGGLWADTQYF.

The gene calls are TRBV13 and TRBJ2-7, with D possibly TRBD2 on 6 matching bases. The CDR3 is 15 residues long. V was trimmed by 1 base and J by 2 bases, leaving 12 bases between them. Germline CDR1 and CDR2: PRHDT and FYEKMQ (reference sequence). CDR3 sequence (DNA): TGTGCCAGCAGCTTAGAACGGGAGATGGCCTACGAGCAGTACTTC. This encodes CASSLEREMAYEQYF.

The chain combines TRBV10-3 with TRBJ2-3; 11 bases fit TRBD2. CDR1 ENHRY and CDR2 SYGVKD come from the germline V gene. V lost 0 bases and J lost 4; bases outside the gene matches: 9. This CDR3 spans 18 amino acids. CDR3 region: CAISESLAGGPIADTQYF. The CDR3, as DNA: TGTGCCATCAGTGAGTCGTTAGCGGGAGGGCCGATCGCAGATACGCAGTATTTT.

The rearrangement links TRBV5-6 to TRBJ2-1; 8 positions match TRBD2. From germline, CDR1 is SGHDT and CDR2 YYEEEE. There are 14 residues in the CDR3. V was pared by 1 base and J by 7 bases, with 4 bases of the junction left unmatched. The CDR3 loop is CASSLWREVNEQFF. CDR3 coding DNA: TGTGCCAGCAGCTTGTGGCGGGAGGTAAATGAGCAGTTCTTC.

J is TRBJ2-1 and V is TRBV19; 7 nucleotides align to TRBD2. Germline CDR1 and CDR2: LNHDA and SQIVND (reference sequence). V lost 0 bases, J lost 0 bases, and 5 bases stayed unmatched. The CDR3 sequence is 17 residues long. CDR3 bases: TGTGCCAGTAGTATAGATTCGGGCGGGAGCTCCTACAATGAGCAGTTCTTC. It codes for CASSIDSGGSSYNEQFF.

The J gene is TRBJ2-1, the V gene TRBV2; possible D gene TRBD2, 5 bases. Germline CDR1 SNHLY, CDR2 FYNNEI. Trimming left V 6 bases short and J 9 bases short, with 9 bases between. CDR3 length: 11 amino acids. The chain's CDR3 is CASRASLEQFF. CDR3 nucleotide sequence: TGTGCCAGCAGGGCTAGCCTTGAGCAGTTCTTC.

The V gene is TRBV5-5, the J gene TRBJ1-4; D not resolved. V was pared by 6 bases and J by 4 bases, with 13 bases between. This CDR3 has 14 amino acids. Germline V CDR1 and CDR2: SGHKS, YYEKEE (reference sequence). In nucleotides, the CDR3 is TGTGCCAGCACCCCGCGCGTTCTTAATGAAAAACTGTTTTTT. Translated, it gives CASTPRVLNEKLFF.

This chain joins TRBV18 and TRBJ2-5; D call uncertain. This CDR3 has 14 amino acids. CDR1 and CDR2 (germline): KGHSH, LQKENI. V lost 3 bases and J 1 base, leaving 9 bases between the germline ends. The CDR3 here is CASSPGGSQETQYF. Here the CDR3 DNA reads TGTGCCAGCTCACCCGGCGGTAGCCAAGAGACCCAGTACTTC.

The chain links TRBV5-5 to TRBJ1-4; a possible D gene is TRBD1 (5 bases). Germline CDR1 reads SGHKS; CDR2 reads YYEKEE (reference sequence). Trimming shortened V by 7 bases and J by 4 bases, and 14 bases separated the two germline ends. This CDR3 comprises 14 residues. CDR3 bases: TGTGCCAGCTCCGACGACAGTTTTAATGAAAAACTGTTTTTT. It codes for CASSDDSFNEKLFF.

The V and J genes are TRBV27 and TRBJ2-5; 8 bases are a match to TRBD2. The ends lost 5 bases at V and 5 bases at J; junction bases unmatched: 10. The length of the CDR3 is 15 residues. Germline V gives CDR1 MNHEY, CDR2 SMNVEV (reference sequence). Written as DNA, the CDR3 is TGTGCCAGCAGTATTTCCGGGACTAGAAGGGAGACCCAGTACTTC. This translates into CASSISGTRRETQYF.

This chain connects TRBV7-2 to TRBJ2-7; D ambiguous. Germline V CDR1 and CDR2: SGHTA, FQGNSA. V gave up 3 bases and J gave up 0 bases, with 9 bases separating them. CDR3 length: 14 amino acids. The CDR3: CASSFLTDSYEQYF. Written as DNA, the CDR3 is TGTGCCAGCAGCTTTCTCACAGACTCCTACGAGCAGTACTTC.

V gene TRBV6-5 combines with J gene TRBJ2-2; D may correspond to TRBD1 or TRBD2 (5 bases each). This CDR3 comprises 15 residues. Trimming removed 7 bases at V and 4 bases at J, with 16 bases between. From germline, CDR1 is MNHEY and CDR2 SVGAGI. CDR3 coding DNA: TGTGCCAGCATTTCACGAGGGGCAGGCACCGGGGAGCTGTTTTTT. Translation gives CASISRGAGTGELFF.

The chain uses TRBV27 and TRBJ2-7, with 10 bases fitting TRBD2. Trimming at V came to 6 bases and at J to 7 bases, leaving 9 bases not matched to a gene. The CDR3 runs 14 residues. In germline, CDR1 is MNHEY, CDR2 SMNVEV (reference sequence). The DNA for the CDR3 is TGTGCCAGCAGATCTCCGGCTAGCGGGAGTGAGCAGTACTTC. Translation gives CASRSPASGSEQYF.

This chain connects TRBV4-3 to TRBJ2-1; D call uncertain. The CDR3 has 14 residues. Germline V gene data show CDR1 as LGHNA and CDR2 as YSLEER. V dropped 4 bases and J dropped 0 bases, with 7 bases sitting between them. CDR3 sequence reads: CASSPWSSYNEQFF. DNA for the CDR3: TGCGCCAGCAGCCCTTGGAGCTCCTACAATGAGCAGTTCTTC.

The gene calls are TRBV11-2 and TRBJ2-5, with 13 bases fitting TRBD2. CDR3 length: 18 amino acids. The V gene's germline CDR1 is SGHAT and CDR2 FQNNGV. Germline trimming cut 5 bases from V and 9 bases from J; bases unmatched to any gene: 18. The DNA of the CDR3 is TGTGCCAGCAGCCCCATGCCCACTAGCGGGAGGGGAAGAGACGCCCAGTACTTC. Its protein is CASSPMPTSGRGRDAQYF.